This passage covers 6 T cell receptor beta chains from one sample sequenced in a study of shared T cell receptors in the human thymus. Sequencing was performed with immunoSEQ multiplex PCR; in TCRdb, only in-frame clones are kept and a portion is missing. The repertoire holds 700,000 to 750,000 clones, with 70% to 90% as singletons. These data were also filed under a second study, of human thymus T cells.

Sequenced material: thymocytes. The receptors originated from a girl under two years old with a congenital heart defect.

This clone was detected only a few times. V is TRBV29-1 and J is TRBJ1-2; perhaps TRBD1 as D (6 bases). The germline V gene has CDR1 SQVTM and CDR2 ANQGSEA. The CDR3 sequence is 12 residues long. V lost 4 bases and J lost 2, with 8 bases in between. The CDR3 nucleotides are TGCAGCGTTGTTACAGGGAACTATGGCTACACCTTC. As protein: CSVVTGNYGYTF.

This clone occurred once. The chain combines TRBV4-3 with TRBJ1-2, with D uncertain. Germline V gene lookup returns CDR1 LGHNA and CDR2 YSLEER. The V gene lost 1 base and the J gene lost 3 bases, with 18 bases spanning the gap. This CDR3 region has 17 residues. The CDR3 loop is CASSQGGALDGDYGYTF. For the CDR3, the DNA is TGCGCCAGCAGCCAAGGCGGAGCCTTGGATGGCGACTATGGCTACACCTTC.

This CDR3 reads CASRLTYEQYF. The DNA of the CDR3 is TGTGCCAGCAGATTAACCTACGAGCAGTACTTC. The chain combines TRBV6-5 with TRBJ2-7; D gene uncertain. The CDR3 totals 11 residues. Germline CDR1 is MNHEY and CDR2 is SVGAGI. Trimming took 6 bases from V and 2 from J, leaving 5 bases between them.

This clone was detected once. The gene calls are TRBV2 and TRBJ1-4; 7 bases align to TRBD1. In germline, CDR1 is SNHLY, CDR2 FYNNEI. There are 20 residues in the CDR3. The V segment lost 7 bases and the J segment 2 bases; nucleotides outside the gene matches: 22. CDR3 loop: CASNPARFPDRVGTNEKLFF. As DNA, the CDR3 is TGTGCCAGCAATCCAGCGCGGTTCCCCGACAGGGTGGGGACTAATGAAAAACTGTTTTTT.

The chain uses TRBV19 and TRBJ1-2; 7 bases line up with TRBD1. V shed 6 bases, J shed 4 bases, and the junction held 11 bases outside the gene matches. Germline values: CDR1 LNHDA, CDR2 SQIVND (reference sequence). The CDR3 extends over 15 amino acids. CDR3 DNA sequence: TGTGCCAGTAGGAGAGACAGGGAGGAACGCTATGGCTACACCTTC. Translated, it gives CASRRDREERYGYTF.

CDR3 nucleotides: TGCGCCAGCAGCCAAGACAGGGAGGGCACAGATACGCAGTATTTT. It translates to CASSQDREGTDTQYF. The chain employs TRBV4-1 and TRBJ2-3; D might be TRBD2 (6 bases). This CDR3 spans 15 amino acids. V was trimmed by 0 bases and J by 1 base, leaving 8 bases between them. CDR1 is MGHRA, CDR2 YSYEKL, per germline.